The clone carrying this T cell receptor (beta chain) came up a few times. The antigen is not known. This specimen comes from a study of response to subunit inactivated influenza vaccine. The study's findings and limits: Each seasonal influenza vaccination, the authors suggested, recruits few new T cells.

The CDR3 consists of 15 residues. Unmatched junction bases numbered 10, after V lost 6 bases and J lost 5 bases. MiXCR, applied by TCRdb to the RT-PCR reads, yields one record per CDR3 protein. The table records roughly 500,000 distinct CDR3 sequences, roughly 27% of them present only once. V is TRBV12-3 or TRBV12-4 and J is TRBJ2-5; 9 bases line up with TRBD1. The sample in question was CD4+ T cells sorted from PBMCs, obtained about 5 days after vaccination. This receptor was obtained from a man aged 50 or older who received an inactivated influenza vaccine. This CDR3 reads CASRTGTGSWETQYF. Written as DNA, the CDR3 is TGTGCCAGCAGAACCGGGACAGGGTCTTGGGAGACCCAGTACTTC.